The 12 T cell receptor beta chains below all came from one sample that was sequenced in a study of shared clonotypes between healthy human individuals (dated by TCRdb to the early 2020s). Library preparation employed the immunoSEQ multiplex PCR assay. TCRdb re-hosts the immuneACCESS table, in-frame sequences only. Its copies lack some clones; in the studies checked, an unresolved V gene accounts for under half of them, and the cause for the rest is not known. This sample comprises approximately 530,000 clones, approximately 95% of them detected only once. Of the sample, approximately 0.06% is held by the ten largest clones. Sequencing was done on a sample of naive CD4+ T cells sorted from blood. The cell subset or site label of this sample denotes: CD45RA+ positively selected. The receptors were gathered from a woman aged 25 to 39 in good health.

V is TRBV29-1 and J is TRBJ2-1; D remains ambiguous. This CDR3 region has 15 residues. Germline V gene lookup returns CDR1 SQVTM and CDR2 ANQGSEA. V was clipped by 4 bases and J by 7 bases, with 20 bases between them. CDR3 sequence: CSVGVGTIAFNEQFF. DNA for the CDR3: TGCAGCGTTGGAGTGGGTACCATCGCCTTTAATGAGCAGTTCTTC.

The chain has TRBV29-1 and TRBJ2-7; perhaps TRBD1 as D (6 bases). With 8 bases removed from V and 6 bases from J, the gap between germline ends came to 17 bases. The CDR3 runs to 12 residues. Looked up from germline, CDR1 is SQVTM and CDR2 is ANQGSEA. CDR3 DNA: TGCAGCTTCTCCCCGGACAGTTCCGAGCAGTACTTC. It codes for CSFSPDSSEQYF.

The rearrangement links TRBV5-1 to TRBJ2-2; 7 bases fit TRBD2. The V and J ends lost 0 bases and 10 bases, in that order; junction bases with no gene match: 12. CDR3 length: 16 amino acids. Germline CDR1 is SGHRS and CDR2 is YFSETQ. The CDR3 reads CASSLGLAERVEELFF. The CDR3 DNA follows: TGCGCCAGCAGCTTGGGGCTAGCGGAAAGGGTTGAGGAGCTGTTTTTT.

This rearrangement joins TRBV4-1 to TRBJ2-3; the match to TRBD2 covers 7 bases. CDR3 size: 17 residues. V lost 0 bases, J lost 0 bases, and 6 bases stayed unmatched. Per germline, CDR1 MGHRA and CDR2 YSYEKL. The CDR3 coding sequence is TGCGCCAGCAGCCAAGATCGACTAGCCCTTAGCACAGATACGCAGTATTTT. This translates into CASSQDRLALSTDTQYF.

This sequence joins TRBV6-4 and TRBJ2-3; TRBD2 matches 11 bases. Unmatched junction bases numbered 3, after V lost 0 bases and J lost 4 bases. The CDR3 totals 16 residues. Germline V gene sequence: CDR1 MRHNA, CDR2 SNTAGT. The CDR3 coding sequence is TGTGCCAGCAGTGACTCGGCTAGCGGGAGGCCAGATACGCAGTATTTT. It encodes CASSDSASGRPDTQYF.

Remarks on this clone: Distinct nucleotide sequences in the sample also encode this CDR3. The chain combines TRBV19 with TRBJ2-1; perhaps TRBD2 as D (5 bases). The CDR3 has 12 amino acids. V was pared by 1 base and J by 7 bases, with 5 bases between. Germline CDR1 and CDR2: LNHDA and SQIVND (reference sequence). The chain's CDR3 is CASSIAGNEQFF. The CDR3 DNA follows: TGTGCCAGTAGTATAGCGGGGAATGAGCAGTTCTTC.

On this clone: One end of the junction fails to match germline, which may point to a read error. The chain links TRBV6-4 to TRBJ1-4; D call uncertain. This CDR3 has 15 amino acids. Germline CDR1 is MRHNA and CDR2 is SNTAGT. The CDR3 region has the DNA TGTGCCAGCAGTAACTCCGGGTCCCCTAATGAAAAACTGTTTTTT. It specifies CASSNSGSPNEKLFF.

The chain recombines TRBV7-9 with TRBJ2-1, with TRBD2 as a possible D gene (5 bases). Trimming stripped 6 bases from V and 2 bases from J, with 17 bases between. CDR3 length equals 16 residues. Germline CDR1 is SEHNR and CDR2 is FQNEAQ (reference sequence). The CDR3 reads CASSPLEGEAYNEQFF. The DNA of the CDR3 is TGTGCCAGCAGTCCCCTCGAGGGAGAGGCCTACAATGAGCAGTTCTTC.

This chain uses TRBV5-1 with TRBJ2-3; D gene uncertain. The CDR3 contains 15 residues. CDR1 is SGHRS and CDR2 is YFSETQ in the germline V gene. Deletions cut 7 bases from V and 0 bases from J, with 15 bases between. The CDR3 here is CASGKLDGSTDTQYF. CDR3 DNA: TGCGCCAGCGGCAAGCTGGATGGGAGCACAGATACGCAGTATTTT. The complete variable domain, with remaining parts taken from reference TRBV5-1 and TRBJ2-3, reads KAGVTQTPRYLIKTRGQQVTLSCSPISGHRSVSWYQQTPGQGLQFLFEYFSETQRNKGNFPGRFSGRQFSNSRSEMNVSTLELGDSALYLCASGKLDGSTDTQYFGPGTRLTVL.

J is TRBJ2-7 and V is TRBV21-1; the table's D call, TRBD2, has no DNA check behind it. TRBV21-1 is reported as a pseudogene. The CDR3 runs to 19 residues. The CDR3 nucleotides are TGTGCCAGCAGCAAAGTTCCGGGACTAGCGGGAGGCTTCTCCTACGAGCAGTACTTC. The encoded protein is CASSKVPGLAGGFSYEQYF.

This rearrangement joins TRBV6-5 to TRBJ1-1; D is undetermined. The CDR3 is made up of 14 amino acids. Germline V gene data show CDR1 as MNHEY and CDR2 as SVGAGI. V was trimmed by 6 bases and J by 5 bases, leaving 16 bases between them. The DNA of the CDR3 is TGTGCCAGCAGCCAGACCTGGAGAAGAACTGAAGCTTTCTTT. It yields the protein CASSQTWRRTEAFF.

This rearrangement joins TRBV7-3 to TRBJ2-1; TRBD1 is a possible D gene (5 bases). Looked up from germline, CDR1 is SGHTA and CDR2 is FQGTGA. The length of the CDR3 is 12 residues. The V end lost 5 bases, the J end lost 8 bases, and 10 bases lay between the germline ends. The CDR3 spells CASSIGVHEQFF. DNA of the CDR3: TGTGCCAGCAGCATAGGGGTCCATGAGCAGTTCTTC.